The 5 T cell receptor beta chains given below trace back to one sample, sequenced in a study of cytomegalovirus exposure and HLA in healthy donors. PCR amplification relied on 60 Vbeta primers (plus 13 Jbeta primers). The table came from immunoSEQ multiplex PCR; TCRdb's copy has only in-frame clones and leaves some out. The table lists approximately 160,000 clones, about 80% of them singletons, with more than 5.5% in the top ten. Sequencing was done on a sample of PBMCs. These receptors originate from a man between 25 and 39 years old in good health and CMV-seropositive.

This chain joins TRBV27 and TRBJ2-7; possible D gene TRBD1, 6 bases. V was shortened by 6 bases and J by 3 bases, with 18 bases between the two germline ends. The CDR3 loop spans 15 amino acids. The V gene's germline CDR1 is MNHEY and CDR2 SMNVEV (reference sequence). The DNA of the CDR3 is TGTGCCAGCAGGCTTATGGGACACCGAATCTACGAGCAGTACTTC. This translates into CASRLMGHRIYEQYF.

The chain uses TRBV11-3 and TRBJ2-5; unclear D gene. CDR3 length: 14 amino acids. The germline gives CDR1 SGHNT, CDR2 YENEEA. V shed 5 bases and J shed 1 base, with 11 bases lying between them. The CDR3 DNA sequence: TGTGCCAGCAGCCCCCGCGGCGGCCAAGAGACCCAGTACTTC. Its protein product is CASSPRGGQETQYF.

The chain uses TRBV2 and TRBJ2-7, with D possibly matching TRBD1 (6 bases). The CDR3 spans 15 residues. Germline lookup yields CDR1 SNHLY and CDR2 FYNNEI. The V end was cut by 4 bases, the J end by 5 bases, with 18 bases between. CDR3: CASSVGRQVLDEQYF. The CDR3 DNA is TGTGCCAGCAGTGTAGGCAGACAGGTTCTGGACGAGCAGTACTTC.

The chain is built from TRBV4-1 and TRBJ1-2; TRBD1 matches at 10 bases. J lost 3 bases, V lost 4 bases, and 8 bases had no gene match. Germline assignment: CDR1 MGHRA and CDR2 YSYEKL. The CDR3 extends over 16 amino acids. This CDR3 is CASSPKSGQGDYGYTF. Written as DNA, the CDR3 is TGCGCCAGCAGCCCCAAGTCAGGACAGGGGGACTATGGCTACACCTTC.

This chain connects TRBV5-1 to TRBJ2-2; 11 nucleotides match TRBD2. There are 19 residues in the CDR3. V dropped 4 bases and J dropped 2; count of bases not matched to a gene: 13. Germline loops: CDR1 SGHRS, CDR2 YFSETQ. The CDR3 bases are TGCGCCAGCAGCCCGATTCAACTAGCGGGGGACTCTAACACCGGGGAGCTGTTTTTT. Protein product: CASSPIQLAGDSNTGELFF.